The T cell receptor (beta chain) under discussion was sequenced for a study of siplizumab effects on memory and regulatory T cells (dated by TCRdb to between 2019 and 2020). In the study overall: The study examined how the anti-CD2 antibody siplizumab affects alloreactive T-cell subsets in allogeneic mixed lymphocyte reactions built from human PBMCs.

This clone was observed once. This clone's antigen is unknown. The record has no base qualities; no much larger clone is one base away. The receptor library was made with the immunoSEQ multiplex PCR assay. About 9.1 x 10^4 TCR templates per sample were assayed on the deep sequencing platform. Genomic DNA extracted from sorted T cells was used for TCRbeta CDR3 sequencing. The study's own analysis went as follows. Clonal analysis of TCRbeta CDR3 data was done in the R programming language. Alloreactive CD4+ and CD8+ clones were defined by comparing unstimulated samples with post-reaction CFSE-low samples. Regulatory or non-regulatory origin of alloreactive CD4+ clones was assigned by matching sequences to the sorted unstimulated Treg and non-Treg repertoires. TCRdb took this table from immuneACCESS and kept in-frame rearrangements with V and J called. Such tables lack part of the clones; where checked against another copy, unresolved V genes explain under half of the gap, and the rest is unexplained. D and trimming were read from the DNA, whereas the V and J calls and clone size are those reported in that table. The sample table shows around 97,000 clones, and roughly 94% are seen once. Roughly 1.3% of the sample comes from the top ten.

Spanning cysteine to phenylalanine, the CDR3 consists of 13 amino acids. Only the CDR3 portion is preserved as DNA: 39 bases, with reading frame beginning at the first base. Between the V and J ends, shortened by 4 bases and 6 bases respectively, the junction contains 9 bases. Looking up the germline V gene (reference sequence) yields CDR1 LNHDA and CDR2 SQIVND. TCRbeta CDR3 sequencing was performed on sorted unstimulated T cells and on proliferating T cells recovered from mixed lymphocyte reactions. Fresh whole blood from ten to eleven HLA-typed healthy donors served as the source for isolating PBMCs. To map where alloreactive clones came from, CD4+ non-regulatory T cells in the unstimulated state were FACS-sorted. The full study reports these points: Siplizumab significantly lowered the cumulative frequency of alloreactive sequences that could be traced to unstimulated CD4+ memory T cells. Compared with memory T cells, unstimulated naive T cells appeared more diverse, and naive cells seemed to make a substantial contribution to the alloresponse. Because sequences below about 10^-5 frequency were poorly captured, only a minor fraction of alloreactive clones could be mapped to unstimulated subsets. For roughly 75-96% of proliferating CD4+ or CD8+ clones, no naive or memory phenotype could be assigned. Among mappable alloreactive CD4+ clones, an average Treg-derived fraction of about 70% was observed with siplizumab, compared with 25% to 30% in control reactions. Whether proliferating Tregs from siplizumab cultures actually had suppressive function was not functionally confirmed.

Recombination connected TRBV19 to TRBJ2-2, with no confidently assigned D gene. The sequenced sample was non-Treg CD4+ T cells sorted from blood. The cell subset or site label, as the study defines it: FACS-sorted unstimulated CD4+ non-regulatory T cells. The TCR originated in a human donor in good health. The CDR3 has the sequence CASSSFRSGELFF. The base sequence is TGTGCCAGTAGTAGCTTTCGGTCCGGGGAGCTGTTTTTT.